What follows is one TCR beta chain and its context. Measured with immunoSEQ multiplex PCR; TCRdb has only the in-frame clones, and not every one. The sample has around 36,000 clones, approximately 91% seen once. The sample belongs to a study of blood T cell repertoires in COVID-19. Study-level information: In each case, the material was cDNA or gDNA derived from T cells, B-cell-depleted T cells, or PBMCs.

Germline V lookup: CDR1 SGHNT, CDR2 YYREEE (reference sequence). V trimming: 3 bases; J trimming: 4 bases; junction bases outside the gene matches: 16. The CDR3 loop spans 18 amino acids. What was sequenced was peripheral blood. This chain connects TRBV5-4 to TRBJ2-3, with TRBD2 matching 8 bases. This receptor was obtained from a human donor in a cohort sampled during active COVID-19. The CDR3 protein is CASSSRGSAGGVPDTQYF. CDR3 DNA sequence: TGTGCCAGCAGCTCGAGGGGGTCTGCGGGGGGTGTGCCAGATACGCAGTATTTT.